Each of the 30 T cell receptor beta chains below was sequenced from the same sample in a study of cytotoxic CD8 clonotypes in ibrutinib-treated CLL. Repertoires were generated with immunoSEQ multiplex PCR, while TCRdb's copy carries only in-frame clones and drops some. The data contain fewer than 400,000 clones, around 66% of them singletons. The sequences come from PBMCs, collected after 36 months of ibrutinib treatment. The receptors were sampled from a human donor with chronic lymphocytic leukemia.

The chain joins TRBV10-3 to TRBJ2-7; D possibly corresponds to TRBD2 (7 bases). The germline V gene has CDR1 ENHRY and CDR2 SYGVKD. The CDR3 sequence is 15 residues long. V was trimmed by 10 bases and J by 3 bases, leaving 22 bases between them. CDR3 DNA sequence: TGTGCCACTTGGGGGGCGGGAGCCTCTGTCTACGAGCAGTACTTC. It yields the protein CATWGAGASVYEQYF.

V and J are TRBV23-1 and TRBJ1-5; D gene unclear. TRBV23-1 is marked as an open reading frame, function uncertain. The CDR3 runs to 16 residues. Trimming took 0 bases from V and 2 from J, leaving 11 bases between them. The CDR3 is CASSQSLVGGNQPQHF. Here the CDR3 DNA reads TGCGCCAGCAGTCAATCGTTGGTTGGTGGCAATCAGCCCCAGCATTTT.

The chain combines TRBV4-3 with TRBJ2-7, with D uncertain. The CDR3 is 15 residues long. Germline CDR1 is LGHNA and CDR2 is YSLEER. Deletions cut 4 bases from V and 0 bases from J, with 13 bases between. As DNA, the CDR3 is TGCGCCAGCAGCCGCGCTGGGAATGGCTCCTACGAGCAGTACTTC. Translating it yields CASSRAGNGSYEQYF.

This rearrangement joins TRBV13 to TRBJ2-5, with a possible D match to TRBD2 (5 bases). Per the germline V gene, CDR1 is PRHDT and CDR2 is FYEKMQ (reference sequence). This CDR3 has 15 amino acids. V lost 1 base to trimming and J lost 2 bases, with 11 bases between them. The DNA for the CDR3 is TGTGCCAGCAGCTTAGTCGGACTTGCTCAAGAGACCCAGTACTTC. It translates to CASSLVGLAQETQYF.

The chain links TRBV2 to TRBJ1-2; 8 positions match TRBD1. The CDR3 covers 14 residues. V dropped 7 bases and J dropped 2; count of bases not matched to a gene: 6. Germline lookup yields CDR1 SNHLY and CDR2 FYNNEI. The CDR3 bases are TGTGCCAGCATAGAGGACAGGGCCAACTATGGCTACACCTTC. Translation gives CASIEDRANYGYTF.

The genes are TRBV6-5 and TRBJ2-3, with 10 bases fitting TRBD2. Germline values: CDR1 MNHEY, CDR2 SVGAGI. The CDR3 spans 15 residues. V lost 6 bases to trimming and J lost 4 bases; unmatched junction nucleotides: 7. CDR3 sequence (DNA): TGTGCCAGCAGGCAAGGACTAGCGGACGCAGATACGCAGTATTTT. It translates to CASRQGLADADTQYF.

This clone was counted a few times. The chain employs TRBV7-2 and TRBJ1-2, with D perhaps TRBD1 (5 bases). V was trimmed by 2 bases and J by 2 bases, leaving 18 bases between them. Germline lookup yields CDR1 SGHTA and CDR2 FQGNSA. This CDR3 is built from 17 residues. This CDR3 is CASSLWFRWTLNYGYTF. CDR3 nucleotide sequence: TGTGCCAGCAGCTTATGGTTTCGGTGGACACTCAACTATGGCTACACCTTC.

The chain has TRBV7-2 and TRBJ2-1, with no clear D. Trimming took 3 bases from V and 3 from J, leaving 15 bases between them. The CDR3 covers 16 residues. Germline V gives CDR1 SGHTA, CDR2 FQGNSA. Written as DNA, the CDR3 is TGTGCCAGCAGCTTTCGGTACCCGGCCCTCTACAATGAGCAGTTCTTC. Translation gives CASSFRYPALYNEQFF.

This clone has only a few counts. This sequence joins TRBV2 and TRBJ2-7; unclear D gene. CDR3 length: 12 residues. V was pared by 6 bases and J by 0 bases, with 6 bases between. The germline V gene has CDR1 SNHLY and CDR2 FYNNEI. CDR3 sequence: CASSLSSYEQYF. The CDR3 bases are TGTGCCAGCAGCCTCAGCTCCTACGAGCAGTACTTC. Full variable domain (outside the CDR3, taken from reference TRBV2 and TRBJ2-7): EPEVTQTPSHQVTQMGQEVILRCVPISNHLYFYWYRQILGQKVEFLVSFYNNEISEKSEIFDDQFSVERPDGSNFTLKIRSTKLEDSAMYFCASSLSSYEQYFGPGTRLTVT.

The genes are TRBV28 and TRBJ1-4, with 7 bases aligning to TRBD1. CDR1 MDHEN and CDR2 SYDVKM come from the germline V gene. The CDR3 is made up of 15 amino acids. Trimming at V came to 4 bases and at J to 5 bases, leaving 7 bases not matched to a gene. CDR3 residues: CASSSPQGKNEKLFF. The CDR3, as DNA: TGTGCCAGCAGTTCCCCACAGGGGAAGAATGAAAAACTGTTTTTT.

The chain recombines TRBV18 with TRBJ2-5; D not resolved. Germline V gene data show CDR1 as KGHSH and CDR2 as LQKENI. The ends were cut back, 3 bases at V and 1 base at J, with 21 bases in the middle. This CDR3 has 18 amino acids. The CDR3: CASSPAATLRQLQETQYF. CDR3 coding DNA: TGTGCCAGCTCACCCGCTGCGACATTGCGGCAGCTCCAAGAGACCCAGTACTTC.

This rearrangement joins TRBV7-6 to TRBJ2-3; 9 nucleotides align to TRBD2. J gave up 6 bases and V 5 bases, and 6 bases lay outside the gene matches. Germline V CDR1 and CDR2: SGHVS, FNYEAQ. The CDR3 covers 14 residues. This CDR3 is CASSDGTSWDTQYF. CDR3 nucleotides: TGTGCCAGCAGCGACGGGACTAGCTGGGATACGCAGTATTTT.

The chain is built from TRBV7-8 and TRBJ1-2; D gene unclear. CDR1 SGHVS and CDR2 FQNEAQ come from the germline V gene. V lost 5 bases to trimming and J lost 2 bases, with 12 bases between them. The CDR3 consists of 14 residues. The CDR3 sequence is CASSRVQTNYGYTF. The CDR3 region has the DNA TGTGCCAGCAGCCGGGTACAGACCAACTATGGCTACACCTTC.

The chain links TRBV10-2 to TRBJ1-5, with 8 bases lining up with TRBD1. V lost 2 bases to trimming and J lost 12 bases; unmatched junction nucleotides: 6. CDR3 size: 13 residues. CDR1 is WSHSY and CDR2 is SAAADI in the germline V gene. CDR3 in amino acids: CASSESAGGDQHF. The CDR3, as DNA: TGCGCCAGCAGTGAGAGTGCAGGGGGCGACCAGCATTTT.

The sample holds one count of this clone. The chain couples TRBV7-2 to TRBJ2-1; 11 nucleotides line up with TRBD2. CDR3 size: 16 residues. Germline V CDR1 and CDR2: SGHTA, FQGNSA. V trimming: 5 bases; J trimming: 5 bases; junction bases outside the gene matches: 8. The DNA for the CDR3 is TGTGCCAGCAGCACCGTCCCGGGACTAGCGGACAATGAGCAGTTCTTC. Its translation is CASSTVPGLADNEQFF.

The J gene is TRBJ2-7, the V gene TRBV13; 11 nucleotides match TRBD1. Germline values: CDR1 PRHDT, CDR2 FYEKMQ (reference sequence). The CDR3 has 15 amino acids. J was trimmed by 4 bases and V by 4 bases; bases with no gene match: 6. CDR3 coding DNA: TGTGCCAGCAGCTCCTCCGGGACAGGGGGATACGAGCAGTACTTC. It translates to CASSSSGTGGYEQYF. Using reference TRBV13 and TRBJ2-7 for the parts outside the CDR3, the full variable domain is AAGVIQSPRHLIKEKRETATLKCYPIPRHDTVYWYQQGPGQDPQFLISFYEKMQSDKGSIPDRFSAQQFSDYHSELNMSSLELGDSALYFCASSSSGTGGYEQYFGPGTRLTVT.

The CDR3 coding sequence is TGCGCCAGCAGTCAGATCATAGGACGGTGCTCCTACGAGCAGTACTTC. This gives the protein CASSQIIGRCSYEQYF. The rearrangement uses TRBV23-1 and TRBJ2-7; D is uncertain. TRBV23-1 is an open reading frame, and its role is uncertain. CDR3 size: 16 residues. V dropped 3 bases and J dropped 0 bases, with 15 bases sitting between them.

This chain joins TRBV9 and TRBJ2-1; D possibly matches TRBD1 or TRBD2 (5 bases each). Trimming took off 4 bases at V and 7 bases at J, with 12 bases between the two ends. The CDR3 is made up of 13 amino acids. Germline loops: CDR1 SGDLS, CDR2 YYNGEE. For the CDR3, the DNA is TGTGCCAGCAGCTCAGGGAGAGGGAATGAGCAGTTCTTC. It encodes CASSSGRGNEQFF.

The chain links TRBV15 to TRBJ2-1; 11 positions match TRBD2. Trimming took 5 bases from V and 3 from J; bases not matched to a gene: 3. Germline CDR1 reads LNHNV; CDR2 reads YYDKDF (reference sequence). The CDR3 runs 15 residues. As DNA, the CDR3 is TGTGCCACCAGCCCGACTAGCGGGATCTACAATGAGCAGTTCTTC. As protein: CATSPTSGIYNEQFF.

The chain joins TRBV5-1 to TRBJ1-1; a possible D gene is TRBD1 (5 bases). The CDR3 is 14 residues long. Trimming shortened V by 4 bases and J by 3 bases, and 13 bases separated the two germline ends. In germline, CDR1 is SGHRS, CDR2 YFSETQ. The CDR3 protein is CASSTGGGDTEAFF. CDR3 nucleotides: TGCGCCAGCAGCACAGGAGGTGGAGACACTGAAGCTTTCTTT.

This clone was recorded only once. The genes are TRBV6-6 and TRBJ2-5; TRBD2 aligns across 9 bases. V gave up 6 bases and J gave up 6 bases; unmatched junction bases: 8. Germline CDR1 reads MNHNY; CDR2 reads SVGAGI (reference sequence). This CDR3 spans 14 amino acids. CDR3 nucleotide sequence: TGTGCCAGCAGATCCGGGACTAGCATGCAGACCCAGTACTTC. Its translation is CASRSGTSMQTQYF.

The chain employs TRBV10-3 and TRBJ2-1; 7 bases are shared with TRBD1. The V segment lost 6 bases and the J segment 2 bases; nucleotides outside the gene matches: 7. This CDR3 has 15 residues. The germline V gene has CDR1 ENHRY and CDR2 SYGVKD. In DNA, the CDR3 is TGTGCCATCAGAGTGACAGGGTCGACCTACAATGAGCAGTTCTTC. This gives the protein CAIRVTGSTYNEQFF.

The table lists this clone with a few counts. This sequence joins TRBV2 and TRBJ1-1; D unclear. Trimming removed 10 bases from V and 0 bases from J, with 21 bases in between. This CDR3 is built from 16 residues. Per the germline V gene, CDR1 is SNHLY and CDR2 is FYNNEI. Here the CDR3 DNA reads TGTGCCACAAGACGTCCTCGTCGGGGATTGAACACTGAAGCTTTCTTT. This codes for CATRRPRRGLNTEAFF.

This clone was detected only once. The chain is built from TRBV5-6 and TRBJ2-2, with D perhaps TRBD1 (6 bases). The V and J ends lost 0 bases and 7 bases respectively, with 13 bases between them. Looked up from germline, CDR1 is SGHDT and CDR2 is YYEEEE. There are 15 residues in the CDR3. The DNA for the CDR3 is TGTGCCAGCAGCTTGGTTAACAGGGTGAGCGGGGAGCTGTTTTTT. This sequence encodes CASSLVNRVSGELFF.

The chain is built from TRBV6-1 and TRBJ2-2; D not certain. Looked up from germline, CDR1 is MNHNS and CDR2 is SASEGT. The V end lost 9 bases, the J end lost 5 bases, and 13 bases lay between the germline ends. The CDR3 is 13 residues long. The CDR3 loop is CASAGPWTGELFF. The CDR3 region has the DNA TGTGCCAGTGCCGGACCTTGGACCGGGGAGCTGTTTTTT.

This clone was counted a few times. The genes are TRBV25-1 and TRBJ2-1; unclear D gene. The length of the CDR3 is 13 residues. The germline V gene encodes CDR1 MGHDK and CDR2 SYGVNS. V shed 2 bases and J shed 2 bases, with 4 bases lying between them. In DNA form, the CDR3 reads TGTGCCAGCAGTGAAACGACCTACAATGAGCAGTTCTTC. Translating it yields CASSETTYNEQFF.

The genes are TRBV27 and TRBJ2-3; 10 bases map to TRBD1. Germline CDR1 is MNHEY and CDR2 is SMNVEV (reference sequence). This CDR3 is built from 15 residues. With 5 bases clipped from V and 3 bases from J, the junction kept 5 bases outside the gene matches. CDR3 in DNA: TGTGCCAGCAGTGGACGGACAGGGGGTACAGATACGCAGTATTTT. The encoded protein is CASSGRTGGTDTQYF.

The chain recombines TRBV5-1 with TRBJ2-5; 9 nucleotides line up with TRBD2. Germline values: CDR1 SGHRS, CDR2 YFSETQ. With V trimmed by 4 bases and J by 5 bases, 12 bases remained unmatched. CDR3 length: 16 amino acids. The CDR3 region has the DNA TGCGCCAGCAGCGGGGGTTTTACTAGCGGGTTGGAGACCCAGTACTTC. This sequence encodes CASSGGFTSGLETQYF.

This chain connects TRBV9 to TRBJ2-5, with TRBD2 identical over 13 bases. V was clipped by 4 bases and J by 5 bases; unmatched bases: 8. The CDR3 totals 16 residues. Germline-derived CDR1 and CDR2 are SGDLS and YYNGEE. DNA of the CDR3: TGTGCCAGCAGCACACGGACTAGCGGGGGTTGGGAGACCCAGTACTTC. This encodes CASSTRTSGGWETQYF.

This chain uses TRBV5-1 with TRBJ1-1; 7 nucleotides match TRBD1. The germline gives CDR1 SGHRS, CDR2 YFSETQ. V gave up 3 bases and J gave up 7 bases; unmatched junction bases: 6. The CDR3 has 13 residues. The CDR3 protein is CASSSEGALEAFF. The CDR3 nucleotides are TGCGCCAGCAGCTCGGAGGGGGCCCTTGAAGCTTTCTTT.